Below are 9 T cell receptor beta chains sequenced from a single sample in a study of control samples from healthy donors and cancer patients. Assay: immunoSEQ multiplex PCR; the TCRdb copy retains only in-frame clones and omits some. The sample consists of some 120,000 clones, around nine tenths of them appearing once. The sample consisted of blood. These receptors all come from a man aged 25-45 years in good health.

This clone was found once. This rearrangement joins TRBV5-1 to TRBJ2-5; 8 bases map to TRBD1. From germline, CDR1 is SGHRS and CDR2 YFSETQ. The CDR3 is 16 amino acids. After removal of 0 bases from V and 4 bases from J, the junction contained 8 bases not matched to a gene. For the CDR3, the DNA is TGCGCCAGCAGCTTGGGAGGACAGGGCAAGGGAGAGACCCAGTACTTC. This gives the protein CASSLGGQGKGETQYF.

This clone was observed once. The V call is TRBV2, the J call TRBJ1-2, with D maybe TRBD1 (5 bases). The CDR3 has 14 residues. Trimming pared 4 bases from V and 9 bases from J, leaving 18 bases between. Germline V gives CDR1 SNHLY, CDR2 FYNNEI. Written as DNA, the CDR3 is TGTGCCAGCAGTGGGGACCCCGGGTTTCGACGCTACACCTTC. Translated, it gives CASSGDPGFRRYTF.

The V and J genes are TRBV15 and TRBJ2-1, with 8 bases lining up with TRBD2. J was trimmed by 6 bases and V by 3 bases; bases with no gene match: 1. Germline CDR1 LNHNV, CDR2 YYDKDF (reference sequence). The CDR3 covers 13 residues. The CDR3 nucleotides read TGTGCCACCAGCAGGGCGGGGGGCAATGAGCAGTTCTTC. Protein sequence: CATSRAGGNEQFF. Drawing the rest from reference TRBV15 and TRBJ2-1, the complete variable domain is DAMVIQNPRYQVTQFGKPVTLSCSQTLNHNVMYWYQQKSSQAPKLLFHYYDKDFNNEADTPDNFQSRRPNTSFCFLDIRSPGLGDTAMYLCATSRAGGNEQFFGPGTRLTVL.

The V call is TRBV5-1, the J call TRBJ1-1, with a possible D match to TRBD1 (6 bases). Trimming pared 5 bases from V and 0 bases from J, leaving 20 bases between. The CDR3 is 17 amino acids. CDR1 is SGHRS and CDR2 is YFSETQ in the germline V gene. As DNA, the CDR3 is TGCGCCAGCAGGTTAGGGGGGTCTAGGGCCTTGAACACTGAAGCTTTCTTT. Amino acids: CASRLGGSRALNTEAFF.

CDR3 bases: TGTGCCAGCTCACCCCTAGGGGGGGGGAACAATGAGCAGTTCTTC. Protein product: CASSPLGGGNNEQFF. The chain employs TRBV18 and TRBJ2-1, with D perhaps matching TRBD2 (7 bases). Germline CDR1 KGHSH, CDR2 LQKENI. This CDR3 spans 15 amino acids. The ends were cut back, 3 bases at V and 5 bases at J, with 14 bases in the middle.

The rearrangement uses TRBV9 and TRBJ1-1, with D unclear. The germline V gene has CDR1 SGDLS and CDR2 YYNGEE. With 0 bases removed from V and 1 base from J, the gap between germline ends came to 10 bases. The CDR3 spans 15 residues. CDR3 nucleotide sequence: TGTGCCAGCAGCGTAGAACACATCTCGAACACTGAAGCTTTCTTT. It codes for CASSVEHISNTEAFF.

The rearrangement joins TRBV23-1 to TRBJ1-5, with 9 bases aligning to TRBD1. TRBV23-1 is an ORF, and what it does is uncertain. This CDR3 has 19 residues. The trim removed 0 bases at V and 1 base at J, leaving 10 bases unmatched. Written as DNA, the CDR3 is TGCGCCAGCAGTCAATCGGGATCACAGGGGGCGGTGAGCAATCAGCCCCAGCATTTT. Amino acid sequence: CASSQSGSQGAVSNQPQHF.

The chain employs TRBV3-1 (or the pseudogene TRBV3-2) and TRBJ2-1; no clear D gene. Germline V CDR1 and CDR2: LGHDT, YNNKEL (reference sequence). V lost 1 base to trimming and J lost 9 bases, with 4 bases between them. The CDR3 has 11 residues. CDR3 DNA: TGTGCCAGCAGCCAAGCGGCTGAGCAGTTCTTC. Protein sequence: CASSQAAEQFF.

The V and J genes are TRBV6-5 and TRBJ2-5, with unresolved D. CDR1 is MNHEY, CDR2 SVGAGI, per germline. The CDR3 consists of 15 residues. The germline V and J ends were trimmed by 0 bases and 1 base, with 9 bases remaining between them. CDR3 coding DNA: TGTGCCAGCAGTTACTCGGGCTGGGGCCAAGAGACCCAGTACTTC. Encoded protein: CASSYSGWGQETQYF.